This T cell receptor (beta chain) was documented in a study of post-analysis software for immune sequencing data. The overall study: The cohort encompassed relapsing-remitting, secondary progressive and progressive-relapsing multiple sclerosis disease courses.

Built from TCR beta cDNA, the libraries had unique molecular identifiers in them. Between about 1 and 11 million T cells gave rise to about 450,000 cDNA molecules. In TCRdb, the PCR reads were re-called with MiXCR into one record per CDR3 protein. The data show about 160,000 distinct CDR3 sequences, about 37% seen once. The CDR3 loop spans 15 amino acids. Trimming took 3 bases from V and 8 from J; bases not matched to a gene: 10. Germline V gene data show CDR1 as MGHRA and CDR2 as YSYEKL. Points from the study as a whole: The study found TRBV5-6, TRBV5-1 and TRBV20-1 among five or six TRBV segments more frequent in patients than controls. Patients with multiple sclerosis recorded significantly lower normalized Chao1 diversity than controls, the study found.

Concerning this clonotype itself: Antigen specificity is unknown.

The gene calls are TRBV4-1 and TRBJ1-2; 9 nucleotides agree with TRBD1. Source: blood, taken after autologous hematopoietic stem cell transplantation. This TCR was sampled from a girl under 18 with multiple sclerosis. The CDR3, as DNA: TGCGCCAGCAGCCAGGGACAGGGAGCAATGCGAGGCTACACCTTC. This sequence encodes CASSQGQGAMRGYTF.